The 10 T cell receptor beta chains given below trace back to one sample, sequenced in a study of vaccination effects on CD4 cells after COVID-19. Scientists isolated CD4+ T cells after an approximately 10-day culture period ended. Each participant was administered two doses of either the BNT162b2 or the mRNA-1273 vaccine. Assay: immunoSEQ multiplex PCR; the TCRdb copy retains only in-frame clones and omits some. The sample yields approximately 60,000 clones, around 73% seen once. Antigens for these TCRs are unknown. Sequences were derived from CD4+ T cells from PBMCs cultured without peptide, sampled after COVID-19 vaccination. The receptor source for this set is a human donor who received a COVID-19 vaccine.

The gene calls are TRBV3-1 (or the pseudogene TRBV3-2) and TRBJ2-6; maybe TRBD1 (5 bases). Germline CDR1 and CDR2: LGHDT and YNNKEL (reference sequence). V was cut by 0 bases and J by 0 bases, with 18 bases left in between. This CDR3 contains 20 residues. The CDR3 region is CASSQDGGRVEFSGANVLTF. The CDR3 DNA reads as TGTGCCAGCAGCCAAGATGGCGGCAGGGTAGAGTTCTCTGGGGCCAACGTCCTGACTTTC.

The chain recombines TRBV5-1 with TRBJ2-3; D perhaps matches TRBD1 (5 bases). The germline CDR1 and CDR2 sequences are SGHRS and YFSETQ. The CDR3 is 14 amino acids. The ends were cut back, 1 base at V and 5 bases at J, with 11 bases in the middle. The CDR3 here is CASSLTGSGDTQYF. CDR3 DNA sequence: TGCGCCAGCAGCTTGACAGGATCAGGAGATACGCAGTATTTT.

The rearrangement links TRBV19 to TRBJ2-1; 7 positions agree with TRBD2. J gave up 1 base and V 2 bases, and 5 bases lay outside the gene matches. The CDR3 loop spans 16 amino acids. Germline lookup yields CDR1 LNHDA and CDR2 SQIVND (reference sequence). CDR3 sequence: CASSISPGLSYNEQFF. In nucleotides, the CDR3 is TGTGCCAGTAGTATATCCCCGGGACTATCCTACAATGAGCAGTTCTTC.

The CDR3 DNA follows: TGTGCCAGCTCACCGAGTCGCGGAAACTATGGCTACACCTTC. This gives the protein CASSPSRGNYGYTF. The chain uses TRBV18 and TRBJ1-2; D unclear. Trimming left V 3 bases short and J 2 bases short, with 10 bases between. The CDR3 totals 14 residues. Germline V gene data show CDR1 as KGHSH and CDR2 as LQKENI.

The V gene is TRBV3-1 (or the pseudogene TRBV3-2), the J gene TRBJ1-2; D might be TRBD1 (6 bases). CDR3 length: 13 residues. Trimming removed 5 bases at V and 4 bases at J, with 11 bases between. Germline lookup yields CDR1 LGHDT and CDR2 YNNKEL (reference sequence). CDR3 sequence reads: CASSFGQLYGYTF. CDR3 DNA: TGTGCCAGCAGCTTCGGACAGCTCTATGGCTACACCTTC.

J is TRBJ1-5 and V is TRBV6-1; D not resolved. V lost 2 bases to trimming and J lost 0 bases, with 11 bases between them. The CDR3 runs to 16 residues. CDR1 and CDR2 (germline): MNHNS, SASEGT. The CDR3 bases are TGTGCCAGCAGTGAAATGGAGACCTATAGCAATCAGCCCCAGCATTTT. This translates into CASSEMETYSNQPQHF.

V usage is TRBV28 and J usage is TRBJ1-4; TRBD1 matches at 9 bases. The junction had 7 bases not matched to a gene; V was cut back by 6 bases and J by 8 bases. The CDR3 is 14 amino acids. CDR1 MDHEN and CDR2 SYDVKM come from the germline V gene. The CDR3 DNA reads as TGTGCCAGCAGAACCGGGACAGGGAGCGAAAAACTGTTTTTT. This codes for CASRTGTGSEKLFF.

This rearrangement joins TRBV19 to TRBJ2-7, with D possibly being TRBD2 (5 bases). The V gene's germline CDR1 is LNHDA and CDR2 SQIVND (reference sequence). V was clipped by 1 base and J by 6 bases, with 16 bases between them. The CDR3 length is 15 residues. DNA of the CDR3: TGTGCCAGTAGTATAGGTGGAGGAGTGTTCGGCGAGCAGTACTTC. It is translated as CASSIGGGVFGEQYF.

V is TRBV6-5 and J is TRBJ2-7, with D possibly being TRBD1 (6 bases). The V end was cut by 4 bases, the J end by 8 bases, with 15 bases between. The germline V gene has CDR1 MNHEY and CDR2 SVGAGI. The CDR3 runs 13 residues. CDR3 in amino acids: CASSFRQAGKQYF. CDR3 nucleotide sequence: TGTGCCAGCAGTTTTAGACAGGCGGGTAAGCAGTACTTC.

The V and J genes are TRBV6-2 or TRBV6-3 and TRBJ1-2; a weak D match, TRBD1 (6 bases). The CDR3 runs to 14 residues. CDR1 MNHEY and CDR2 SVGEGT come from the germline V gene. Trimming removed 4 bases at V and 3 bases at J, with 12 bases between. CDR3 protein: CASSSRGSYYGYTF. The DNA of the CDR3 is TGTGCCAGCAGTTCCAGGGGTTCCTACTATGGCTACACCTTC.